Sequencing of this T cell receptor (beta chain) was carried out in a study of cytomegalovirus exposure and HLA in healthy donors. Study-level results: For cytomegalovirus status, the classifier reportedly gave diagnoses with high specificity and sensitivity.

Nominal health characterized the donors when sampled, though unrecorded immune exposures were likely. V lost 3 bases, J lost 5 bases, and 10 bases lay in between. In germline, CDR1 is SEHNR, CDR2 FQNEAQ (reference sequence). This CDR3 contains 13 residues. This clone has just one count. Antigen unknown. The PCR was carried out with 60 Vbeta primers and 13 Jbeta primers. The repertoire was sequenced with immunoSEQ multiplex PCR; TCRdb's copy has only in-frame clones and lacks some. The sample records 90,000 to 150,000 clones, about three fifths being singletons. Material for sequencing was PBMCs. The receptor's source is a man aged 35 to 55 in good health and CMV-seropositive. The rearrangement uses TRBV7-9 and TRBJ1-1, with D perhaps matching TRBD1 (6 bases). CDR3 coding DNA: TGTGCCAGCAGCTTCGATCAGGGGACTGAAGCTTTCTTT. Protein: CASSFDQGTEAFF.